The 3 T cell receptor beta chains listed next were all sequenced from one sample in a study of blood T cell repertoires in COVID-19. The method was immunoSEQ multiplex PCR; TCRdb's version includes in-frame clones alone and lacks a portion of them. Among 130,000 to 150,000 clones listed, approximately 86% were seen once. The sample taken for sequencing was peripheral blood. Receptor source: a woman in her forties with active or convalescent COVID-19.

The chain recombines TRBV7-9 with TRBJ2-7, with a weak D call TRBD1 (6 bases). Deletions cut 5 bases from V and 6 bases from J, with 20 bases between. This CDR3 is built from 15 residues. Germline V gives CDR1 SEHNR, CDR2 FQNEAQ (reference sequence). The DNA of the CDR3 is TGTGCCAGCAGCCCCCCGGCTCAACAGGGAACCGAGCAGTACTTC. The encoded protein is CASSPPAQQGTEQYF.

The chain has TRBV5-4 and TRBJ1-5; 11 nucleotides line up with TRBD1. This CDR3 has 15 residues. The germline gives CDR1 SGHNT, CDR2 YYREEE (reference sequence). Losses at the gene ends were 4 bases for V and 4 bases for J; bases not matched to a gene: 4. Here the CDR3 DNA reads TGTGCCAGCAGCGTGGGGACAGGGGGAAATCAGCCCCAGCATTTT. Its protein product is CASSVGTGGNQPQHF.

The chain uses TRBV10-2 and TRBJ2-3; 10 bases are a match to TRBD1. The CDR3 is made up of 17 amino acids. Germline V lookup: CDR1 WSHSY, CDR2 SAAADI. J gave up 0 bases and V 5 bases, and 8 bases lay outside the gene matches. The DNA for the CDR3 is TGCGCCAGCAGTCCTGACAGGGGGCCGAACAGCACAGATACGCAGTATTTT. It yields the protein CASSPDRGPNSTDTQYF.